This T cell receptor (beta chain) was recovered during a study of cytomegalovirus exposure and HLA in healthy donors. Study outcomes and limitations: Associated with cytomegalovirus, according to the listing, were approximately 160 TCR beta chains.

In the case of this clone: The antigen remains unidentified.

It was with 60 Vbeta and 13 Jbeta primers that the PCR ran. Profiling relied on immunoSEQ multiplex PCR, and the TCRdb table lists in-frame clones only, not all of them. The sample consists of 99,000 or so clones, around 73% of them appearing once. The CDR3 sequence is 16 residues long. Trimming pared 2 bases from V and 1 base from J, leaving 14 bases between. Germline values: CDR1 LNHDA, CDR2 SQIVND (reference sequence). The chain combines TRBV19 with TRBJ1-2; no clear D. Material: PBMCs. This TCR was recovered from a man aged 25-45 years in good health and CMV-seronegative. CDR3 DNA sequence: TGTGCCAGTAGTATAATGTCCCAGGATCTTAACTATGGCTACACCTTC. Amino acids: CASSIMSQDLNYGYTF.